This entry lists 8 T cell receptor beta chains sequenced from one sample in a study of siplizumab effects on memory and regulatory T cells. The assay was immunoSEQ multiplex PCR, and TCRdb's table has in-frame clones only and misses some. The sample includes 15,000 or so clones, approximately 45% of them seen just once. The cells of the mixed lymphocyte reaction underwent a roughly 6-day coculture at 37°C. Their antigens are not known. Sequencing was carried out using CFSE-low (dividing) CD4+ T cells sorted from an allogeneic mixed lymphocyte reaction. All receptors come from a human donor in good health; the cells came from an allogeneic mixed lymphocyte reaction. Some clones in this sample may be carry-over from other donors' samples.

The count of this clone is one. The V gene is TRBV6-4, the J gene TRBJ2-7; D is ambiguous. This CDR3 has 12 amino acids. Per germline, CDR1 MRHNA and CDR2 SNTAGT. V was shortened by 8 bases and J by 2 bases, with 10 bases between the two germline ends. As DNA, the CDR3 is TGTGCCAGCGGCGGATCAACCTACGAGCAGTACTTC. Translating gives CASGGSTYEQYF.

The chain is built from TRBV5-4 and TRBJ2-4, with D unresolved. The germline CDR1 and CDR2 sequences are SGHNT and YYREEE (reference sequence). The CDR3 covers 15 residues. V was shortened by 4 bases and J by 0 bases, with 11 bases between the two germline ends. The CDR3 protein is CASSPRAVAKNIQYF. CDR3 coding DNA: TGTGCCAGCAGCCCCCGGGCAGTAGCCAAAAACATTCAGTACTTC.

The chain is built from TRBV11-2 and TRBJ2-2, with 10 bases that match TRBD2. V shed 2 bases, J shed 4 bases, and the junction held 7 bases outside the gene matches. The CDR3 covers 17 residues. Germline CDR1 SGHAT, CDR2 FQNNGV. CDR3 in amino acids: CASSLPSGSGPTGELFF. The DNA of the CDR3 is TGTGCCAGCAGCTTACCTAGCGGGAGCGGCCCCACCGGGGAGCTGTTTTTT.

Relative to its sample, this clone is medium-sized. This rearrangement joins TRBV6-6 to TRBJ2-3; TRBD2 agrees at 9 bases. The CDR3 is made up of 16 amino acids. V was pared by 5 bases and J by 0 bases, with 6 bases of the junction left unmatched. CDR1 and CDR2 (germline): MNHNY, SVGAGI (reference sequence). CDR3 DNA sequence: TGTGCCAGCAGTAGAGCTAGCGGGGAAAGCACAGATACGCAGTATTTT. It encodes CASSRASGESTDTQYF.

J is TRBJ1-2 and V is TRBV7-9, with 9 positions matching TRBD1. The germline gives CDR1 SEHNR, CDR2 FQNEAQ (reference sequence). V shed 2 bases, J shed 6 bases, and the junction held 7 bases outside the gene matches. The length of the CDR3 is 15 residues. The CDR3 DNA sequence: TGTGCCAGCAGCTTAAGCGGGACAGGGTACGATGGCTACACCTTC. It yields the protein CASSLSGTGYDGYTF.

The V gene is TRBV7-9, the J gene TRBJ2-5; 10 bases line up with TRBD2. Germline V gives CDR1 SEHNR, CDR2 FQNEAQ (reference sequence). V trimming: 2 bases; J trimming: 9 bases; junction bases outside the gene matches: 9. The CDR3 runs 15 residues. The CDR3 nucleotides read TGTGCCAGCAGCTTACTCCTGGTAGCGGGAGGCCCCCAGTACTTC. Protein product: CASSLLLVAGGPQYF.

This clone showed up just once. The chain carries TRBV11-2 and TRBJ1-4, with 7 positions matching TRBD1. CDR1 is SGHAT and CDR2 is FQNNGV in the germline V gene. The CDR3 length is 15 residues. J was trimmed by 1 base and V by 1 base; bases with no gene match: 0. The CDR3 here is CASSLGDRTNEKLFF. The CDR3 nucleotides read TGTGCCAGCAGCTTAGGGGACAGAACTAATGAAAAACTGTTTTTT.

CDR3 region: CASSANSYEQYF. CDR3 nucleotides: TGTGCCAGCAGCGCCAACTCCTACGAGCAGTACTTC. This chain links TRBV7-9 with TRBJ2-7; D unresolved. Germline V gene sequence: CDR1 SEHNR, CDR2 FQNEAQ (reference sequence). V gave up 5 bases and J gave up 0 bases, with 5 bases separating them. The CDR3 runs 12 residues.